These 9 T cell receptor beta chains originate from one sample sequenced in a study of CD8 T cells in ankylosing spondylitis. Findings and limits, study-wide: Typical of ankylosing spondylitis blood, it appeared, was a TCR beta motif of several highly homologous variants.

No antigen has been identified for these receptors. TCRdb re-analysed the 5' RACE reads in MiXCR, keeping a single row per CDR3 protein. The data hold some 800,000 distinct CDR3 sequences, with 12% observed a single time. Sequencing input: blood, either unsorted or a sorted T cell fraction (not recorded which). The receptors were gathered from a male donor with ankylosing spondylitis.

Remarks on this clonotype: A single base separates this from a much larger clone, so it may be a read error. The V call is TRBV7-8, the J call TRBJ2-1; D gene uncertain. Deletions cut 4 bases from V and 3 bases from J, with 10 bases between. The CDR3 loop spans 14 amino acids. Per the germline V gene, CDR1 is SGHVS and CDR2 is FQNEAQ. CDR3 in amino acids: CASSSVTVYNEQFF. In DNA form, the CDR3 reads TGTGCCAGCAGCTCAGTAACGGTCTACAATGAGCAGTTCTTC.

This clonotype was detected a few times. The V gene is TRBV5-1, the J gene TRBJ2-1; perhaps D is TRBD1 or TRBD2 (5 bases each). Germline V gene sequence: CDR1 SGHRS, CDR2 YFSETQ. V dropped 0 bases and J dropped 8 bases, with 12 bases sitting between them. The CDR3 runs 14 residues. This CDR3 is CASSLAYLGDEQFF. The CDR3 bases are TGCGCCAGCAGCTTGGCCTATCTGGGGGATGAGCAGTTCTTC. The entire variable domain, with the rest obtained from reference TRBV5-1 and TRBJ2-1, is as follows: KAGVTQTPRYLIKTRGQQVTLSCSPISGHRSVSWYQQTPGQGLQFLFEYFSETQRNKGNFPGRFSGRQFSNSRSEMNVSTLELGDSALYLCASSLAYLGDEQFFGPGTRLTVL.

This clonotype was counted many times. The chain has TRBV29-1 and TRBJ2-7, with D unresolved. This CDR3 is 13 amino acids long. Germline loops: CDR1 SQVTM, CDR2 ANQGSEA. The ends were cut back, 5 bases at V and 0 bases at J, with 11 bases in the middle. The CDR3 nucleotides are TGCAGCGTTTTGTGGCTCGACTCCTACGAGCAGTACTTC. Its protein is CSVLWLDSYEQYF.

The chain links TRBV7-2 to TRBJ2-1, with D hard to call. The germline CDR1 and CDR2 sequences are SGHTA and FQGNSA. V was shortened by 4 bases and J by 4 bases, with 17 bases between the two germline ends. CDR3 length equals 16 residues. Written as DNA, the CDR3 is TGTGCCAGCAGCTCCCAAAAGGGTGGCCCATACAATGAGCAGTTCTTC. Its translation: CASSSQKGGPYNEQFF.

J is TRBJ2-7 and V is TRBV4-2; 8 bases fit TRBD1. The ends lost 1 base at V and 0 bases at J; junction bases unmatched: 11. The CDR3 consists of 18 residues. Germline-derived CDR1 and CDR2 are LGHNA and YNFKEQ. The CDR3 here is CASSQGTGSFRSSYEQYF. The CDR3 DNA follows: TGTGCCAGCAGCCAAGGGACAGGGTCATTTCGGAGCTCCTACGAGCAGTACTTC.

CDR3 protein: CASSTVGTGGRVFF. The CDR3 coding sequence is TGTGCCAGCAGCACCGTCGGGACAGGGGGAAGGGTTTTCTTT. J is TRBJ1-1 and V is TRBV6-1; TRBD1 matches at 11 bases. J was trimmed by 13 bases and V by 6 bases; bases with no gene match: 13. The CDR3 has 14 residues. The germline gives CDR1 MNHNS, CDR2 SASEGT.

The table lists this clonotype with a few counts. This sequence joins TRBV6-5 and TRBJ2-6; D call uncertain. From germline, CDR1 is MNHEY and CDR2 SVGAGI. The CDR3 contains 15 residues. V lost 1 base to trimming and J lost 0 bases, with 4 bases between them. The CDR3 sequence: CASSYFPSGANVLTF. The CDR3 bases are TGTGCCAGCAGTTACTTTCCCTCTGGGGCCAACGTCCTGACTTTC.

The chain uses TRBV20-1 and TRBJ2-3; 13 bases are a match to TRBD2. This CDR3 comprises 16 residues. V shed 2 bases, J shed 6 bases, and the junction held 8 bases outside the gene matches. Germline CDR1 is DFQATT and CDR2 is SNEGSKA (reference sequence). The CDR3 region is CSARLPGLAGPDTQYF. In DNA, the CDR3 is TGCAGTGCTAGATTACCGGGACTAGCGGGGCCCGATACGCAGTATTTT.

The chain joins TRBV28 to TRBJ1-5, with a tentative D call TRBD1 (6 bases). Germline CDR1 and CDR2: MDHEN and SYDVKM. Trimming pared 6 bases from V and 4 bases from J, leaving 19 bases between. CDR3 length equals 16 residues. This chain's CDR3 is CASSGGGDMRNQPQHF. The CDR3 coding sequence is TGTGCCAGCAGCGGGGGCGGGGACATGCGGAATCAGCCCCAGCATTTT.